This T cell receptor beta chain was recorded in a study of blood T cell repertoires in COVID-19. On the study more broadly: T cells, B-cell-depleted T cells, or PBMCs supplied cDNA or gDNA.

The assay was immunoSEQ multiplex PCR, and TCRdb's table has in-frame clones only and misses some. The sample carries more than 250,000 clones, approximately 84% recorded once. This clone was counted once. The sequence came from a human donor in a cohort sampled during active COVID-19. Sequencing was carried out using peripheral blood.

In nucleotides, the CDR3 is TGTGCCAGCAGTGGGGACAGGAGCTCCTACAATGAGCAGTTCTTC. It specifies CASSGDRSSYNEQFF. J is TRBJ2-1 and V is TRBV2; 8 nucleotides agree with TRBD1. The trim removed 4 bases at V and 0 bases at J, leaving 2 bases unmatched. There are 15 residues in the CDR3. The germline V gene encodes CDR1 SNHLY and CDR2 FYNNEI.